This T cell receptor beta chain originates from a study of blood T cell repertoires in COVID-19. Background on the study: Acute-phase and convalescent COVID-19 samples originated in the United States, Italy and Spain. PBMCs, B-cell-depleted T cells, or T cells were the source of the cDNA or gDNA that made up the material.

Per the original methods: Nucleated cell counts were estimated from reference gene primer amplification. Clones were sequenced by immunoSEQ multiplex PCR, and TCRdb holds only the in-frame ones, with some missing. V and J calls and clone size come straight from that table; D and trimming were deduced from the DNA. The sample comprises around 250,000 clones, over 75% of which are singletons, and about 9.1% rests with the top ten. This clone was detected a few times. V dropped 6 bases and J dropped 5; count of bases not matched to a gene: 5. The CDR3 contains 13 residues. Germline values: CDR1 MNHNY, CDR2 SVGAGI (reference sequence).

The clonotype comes from a human donor in a cohort sampled during active COVID-19. The sample was peripheral blood. This sequence joins TRBV6-6 and TRBJ2-5; 8 bases map to TRBD2. The CDR3 nucleotides are TGTGCCAGCAGCCCGGGGGGGGACGAGACCCAGTACTTC. It is translated as CASSPGGDETQYF.